The TCR beta chain described here comes from a study of post-analysis software for immune sequencing data. As for the study in general: Patients with relapsing-remitting, secondary progressive and progressive-relapsing multiple sclerosis courses were all represented. Study findings and constraints: Strong same-batch co-clustering of samples appeared with F measure clustering. A significant reduction in normalized Chao1 diversity was observed in multiple sclerosis patients versus controls. Included in a set of about 5 TRBV segments more frequent in patients than controls were TRBV5-6, TRBV5-1 and TRBV20-1.

This CDR3 region has 13 residues. V shed 6 bases and J 8 bases; nucleotides not matched to a gene: 9. This clonotype showed up just once. The antigen remains unidentified. This may be a read error: a much more frequent sequence differs by one nucleotide. TCR beta cDNA libraries had unique molecular identifiers. TCRdb reanalysed the PCR reads using MiXCR and keeps one entry per CDR3 protein. This table has around 200,000 distinct CDR3 sequences, roughly 28% appearing once. The chain combines TRBV12-3 or TRBV12-4 with TRBJ1-2; 7 bases agree with TRBD1. Input material: blood. The TCR sequence derives from a girl younger than 18 with multiple sclerosis. The CDR3 nucleotides are TGTGCCAGCAGGTTGGAGACAGGGAGCGGCTACACCTTC. Protein sequence: CASRLETGSGYTF.